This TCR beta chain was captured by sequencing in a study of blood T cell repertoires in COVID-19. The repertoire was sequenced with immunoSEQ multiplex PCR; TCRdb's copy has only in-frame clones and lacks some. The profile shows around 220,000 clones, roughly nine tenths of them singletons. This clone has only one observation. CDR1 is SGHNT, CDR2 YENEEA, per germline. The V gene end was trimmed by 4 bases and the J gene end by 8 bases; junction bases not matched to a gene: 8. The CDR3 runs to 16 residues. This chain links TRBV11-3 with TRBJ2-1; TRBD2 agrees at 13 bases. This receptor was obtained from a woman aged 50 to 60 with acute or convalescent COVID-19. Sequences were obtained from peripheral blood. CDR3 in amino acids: CASSSILAGGFDEQFF. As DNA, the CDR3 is TGTGCCAGCAGCTCCATACTAGCGGGGGGGTTCGATGAGCAGTTCTTC.